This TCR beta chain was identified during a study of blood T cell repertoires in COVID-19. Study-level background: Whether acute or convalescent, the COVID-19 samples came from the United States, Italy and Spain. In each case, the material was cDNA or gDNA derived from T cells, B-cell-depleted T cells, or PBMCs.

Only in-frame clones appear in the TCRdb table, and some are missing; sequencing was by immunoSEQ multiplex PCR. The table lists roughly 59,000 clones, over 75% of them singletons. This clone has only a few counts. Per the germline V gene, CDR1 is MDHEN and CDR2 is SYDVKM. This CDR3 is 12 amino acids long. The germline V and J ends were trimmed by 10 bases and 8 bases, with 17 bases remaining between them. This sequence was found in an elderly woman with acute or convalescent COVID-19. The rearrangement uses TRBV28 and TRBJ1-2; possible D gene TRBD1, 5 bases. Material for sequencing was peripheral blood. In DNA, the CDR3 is TGTGCCACTTCTGACAGTTCGGTCGGCTACACCTTC. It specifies CATSDSSVGYTF.